Below, 11 T cell receptor beta chains from the same sample are listed, as sequenced in a study of T cell changes during pregnancy in multiple sclerosis (dated by TCRdb to the late 2010s). Libraries were built with the immunoSEQ multiplex PCR assay. TCRdb holds this immuneACCESS table with in-frame rearrangements only. Some clones are missing; in checked studies, unresolved V genes explain under half, and the rest has no known cause. Counted in this sample were just under 80,000 clones; about 93% of them appeared once. The ten largest clones add up to under 1.3% of the sample. The sample in question was peripheral blood, obtained in the first trimester of pregnancy. The source of these receptors is a female donor with multiple sclerosis, enrolled in a pregnancy study.

This chain joins TRBV18 and TRBJ1-1; D may be TRBD1 (5 bases). The germline V gene encodes CDR1 KGHSH and CDR2 LQKENI. This CDR3 is 16 amino acids long. V was shortened by 2 bases and J by 1 base, with 14 bases between the two germline ends. CDR3 sequence (DNA): TGTGCCAGCTCACCAGGGGCAGGGCAAGGGAACACTGAAGCTTTCTTT. Protein product: CASSPGAGQGNTEAFF.

The chain combines TRBV4-3 with TRBJ2-3; 8 bases map to TRBD2. Germline-derived CDR1 and CDR2 are LGHNA and YSLEER. V lost 1 base and J lost 4; bases outside the gene matches: 10. The CDR3 runs to 17 residues. The CDR3 here is CASSQADSGVGPDTQYF. Here the CDR3 DNA reads TGCGCCAGCAGCCAAGCAGATAGCGGGGTGGGCCCAGATACGCAGTATTTT.

V gene TRBV2 combines with J gene TRBJ2-2, with 10 positions matching TRBD2. CDR1 and CDR2 from the germline V gene are SNHLY and FYNNEI. V gave up 5 bases and J gave up 0 bases; unmatched junction bases: 3. This CDR3 has 16 residues. CDR3 amino acids: CASSRTSGTNTGELFF. CDR3 nucleotides: TGTGCCAGCAGTCGGACTAGCGGTACGAACACCGGGGAGCTGTTTTTT.

This chain's CDR3 is CASRTGTGVRSNQPQHF. The CDR3 DNA is TGTGCCAGCAGGACCGGGACAGGGGTCCGAAGCAATCAGCCCCAGCATTTT. The gene calls are TRBV27 and TRBJ1-5; TRBD1 matches 10 bases. The V segment lost 6 bases and the J segment 1 base; nucleotides outside the gene matches: 9. The CDR3 totals 17 residues. Germline V CDR1 and CDR2: MNHEY, SMNVEV (reference sequence).

V is TRBV9 and J is TRBJ2-1; perhaps TRBD1 as D (6 bases). Germline V lookup: CDR1 SGDLS, CDR2 YYNGEE. Trimming took 4 bases from V and 3 from J, leaving 14 bases between them. This CDR3 is 15 amino acids long. The DNA for the CDR3 is TGTGCCAGCAGCACGCAGGGGAGAGACTACAATGAGCAGTTCTTC. It yields the protein CASSTQGRDYNEQFF.

This sequence joins TRBV23-1 and TRBJ2-7; 7 bases fit TRBD1. TRBV23-1 is an ORF, and what it does is uncertain. The ends lost 7 bases at V and 2 bases at J; junction bases unmatched: 8. The CDR3 spans 14 residues. The chain's CDR3 is CASIRGHPTYEQYF. CDR3 DNA: TGCGCCAGCATAAGGGGGCACCCTACCTACGAGCAGTACTTC.

The chain carries TRBV6-5 and TRBJ1-1, with D unresolved. The CDR3 covers 15 residues. From germline, CDR1 is MNHEY and CDR2 SVGAGI. V lost 6 bases, J lost 4 bases, and 18 bases lay in between. CDR3 DNA: TGTGCCAGCAGGATTCTGTCGCAGAGGGCCACTGAAGCTTTCTTT. This translates into CASRILSQRATEAFF.

This sequence joins TRBV6-1 and TRBJ2-3; 11 positions match TRBD2. J gave up 3 bases and V 6 bases, and 5 bases lay outside the gene matches. The CDR3 is 15 amino acids. Germline V gene lookup returns CDR1 MNHNS and CDR2 SASEGT. Here the CDR3 reads CASRTGLAVTDTQYF. The CDR3 DNA reads as TGTGCCAGCAGGACGGGACTAGCGGTGACAGATACGCAGTATTTT.

The J gene is TRBJ2-2, the V gene TRBV28; TRBD2 matches at 7 bases. Germline CDR1 and CDR2: MDHEN and SYDVKM. This CDR3 is 19 amino acids long. V trimming: 4 bases; J trimming: 1 base; junction bases outside the gene matches: 15. DNA for the CDR3: TGTGCCAGCAGTTCTATGGTTGTGGGAGGGCCGGGGAACACCGGGGAGCTGTTTTTT. Translation gives CASSSMVVGGPGNTGELFF.

This chain links TRBV4-1 with TRBJ1-6, with 7 bases lining up with TRBD1. The CDR3 is made up of 15 amino acids. The germline V gene encodes CDR1 MGHRA and CDR2 YSYEKL. Trimming cost V 2 bases and J 3 bases; bases outside gene matches: 1. In DNA form, the CDR3 reads TGCGCCAGCAGCCAACAGGGGGTCTATAATTCACCCCTCCACTTT. Amino acids: CASSQQGVYNSPLHF.

The chain links TRBV6-1 to TRBJ1-2; 8 nucleotides align to TRBD1. V lost 7 bases and J lost 0; bases outside the gene matches: 4. CDR3 size: 14 residues. Germline CDR1 is MNHNS and CDR2 is SASEGT. The CDR3 sequence: CASIRTGTNYGYTF. CDR3 sequence (DNA): TGTGCCAGCATTAGGACAGGGACTAACTATGGCTACACCTTC.